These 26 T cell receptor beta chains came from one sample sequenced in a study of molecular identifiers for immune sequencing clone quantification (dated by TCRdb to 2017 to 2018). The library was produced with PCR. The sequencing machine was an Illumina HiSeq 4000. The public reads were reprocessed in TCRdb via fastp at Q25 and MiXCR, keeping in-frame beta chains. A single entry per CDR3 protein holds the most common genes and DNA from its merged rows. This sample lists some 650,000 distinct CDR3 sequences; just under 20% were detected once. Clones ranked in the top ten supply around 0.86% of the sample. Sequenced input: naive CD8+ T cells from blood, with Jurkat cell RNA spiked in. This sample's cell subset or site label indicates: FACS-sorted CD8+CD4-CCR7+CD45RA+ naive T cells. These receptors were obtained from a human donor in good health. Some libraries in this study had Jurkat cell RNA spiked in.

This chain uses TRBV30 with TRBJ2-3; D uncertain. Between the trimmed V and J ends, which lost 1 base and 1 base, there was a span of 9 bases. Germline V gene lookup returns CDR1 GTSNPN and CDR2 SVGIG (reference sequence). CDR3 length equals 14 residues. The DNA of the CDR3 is TGTGCCTGGAGTGAGGGTTCAGGCACAGATACGCAGTATTTT. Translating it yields CAWSEGSGTDTQYF.

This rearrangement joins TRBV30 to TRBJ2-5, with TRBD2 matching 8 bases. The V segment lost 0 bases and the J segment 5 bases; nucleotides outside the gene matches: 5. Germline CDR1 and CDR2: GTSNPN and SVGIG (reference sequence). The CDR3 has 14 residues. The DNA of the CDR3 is TGTGCCTGGAGTGTACCGGGGGGGTTGGAGACCCAGTACTTC. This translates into CAWSVPGGLETQYF.

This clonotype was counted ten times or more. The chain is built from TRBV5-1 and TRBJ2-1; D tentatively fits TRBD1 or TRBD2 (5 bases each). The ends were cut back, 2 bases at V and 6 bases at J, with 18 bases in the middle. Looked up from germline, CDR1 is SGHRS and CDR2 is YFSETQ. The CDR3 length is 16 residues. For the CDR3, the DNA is TGCGCCAGCAGCTTTTTGGGACCCGCCAACCCCAATGAGCAGTTCTTC. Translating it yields CASSFLGPANPNEQFF.

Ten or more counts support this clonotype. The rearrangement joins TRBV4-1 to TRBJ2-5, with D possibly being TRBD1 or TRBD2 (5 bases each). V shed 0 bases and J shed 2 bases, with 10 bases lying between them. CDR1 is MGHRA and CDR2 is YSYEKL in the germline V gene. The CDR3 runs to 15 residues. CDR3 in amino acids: CASSQEGTGQETQYF. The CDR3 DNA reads TGCGCCAGCAGCCAAGAGGGGACGGGTCAAGAGACCCAGTACTTC.

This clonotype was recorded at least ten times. The CDR3 nucleotides read TGTGCCAGCGCCCTGGATACGCAGTATTTT. The encoded protein is CASALDTQYF. This rearrangement joins TRBV7-9 to TRBJ2-3; no firm D call. In germline, CDR1 is SEHNR, CDR2 FQNEAQ (reference sequence). The V end lost 8 bases, the J end lost 6 bases, and 6 bases lay between the germline ends. The CDR3 runs 10 residues.

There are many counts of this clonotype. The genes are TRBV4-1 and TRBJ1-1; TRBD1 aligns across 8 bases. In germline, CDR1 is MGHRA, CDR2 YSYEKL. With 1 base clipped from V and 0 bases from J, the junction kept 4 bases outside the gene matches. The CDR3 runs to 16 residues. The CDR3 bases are TGCGCCAGCAGCCAAGCGTGGACAGGGATGAACACTGAAGCTTTCTTT. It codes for CASSQAWTGMNTEAFF.

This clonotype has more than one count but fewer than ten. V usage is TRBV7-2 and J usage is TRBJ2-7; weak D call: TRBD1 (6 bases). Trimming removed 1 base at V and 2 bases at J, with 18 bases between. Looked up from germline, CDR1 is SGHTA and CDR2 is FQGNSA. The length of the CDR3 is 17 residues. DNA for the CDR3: TGTGCCAGCAGCTTAGTAAAGGGGGAGCAGGGAACCTACGAGCAGTACTTC. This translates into CASSLVKGEQGTYEQYF.

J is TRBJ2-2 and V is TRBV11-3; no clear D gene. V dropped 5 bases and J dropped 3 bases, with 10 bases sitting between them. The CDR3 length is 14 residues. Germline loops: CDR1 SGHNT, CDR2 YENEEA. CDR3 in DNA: TGTGCCAGCAGCCCCAGGCTTTACACCGGGGAGCTGTTTTTT. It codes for CASSPRLYTGELFF.

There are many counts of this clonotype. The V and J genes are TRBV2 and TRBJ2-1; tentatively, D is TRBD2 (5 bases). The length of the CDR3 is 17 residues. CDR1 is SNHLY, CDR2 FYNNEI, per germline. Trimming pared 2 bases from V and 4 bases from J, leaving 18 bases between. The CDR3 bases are TGTGCCAGCAGTGAATTTGTCGGGCTAGTAGCGTACAATGAGCAGTTCTTC. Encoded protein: CASSEFVGLVAYNEQFF.

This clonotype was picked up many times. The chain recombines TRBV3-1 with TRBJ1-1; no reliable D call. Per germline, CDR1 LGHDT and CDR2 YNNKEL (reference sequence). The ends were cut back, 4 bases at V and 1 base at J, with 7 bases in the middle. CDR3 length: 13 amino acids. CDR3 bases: TGTGCCAGCAGCCGTCGGTCGAACACTGAAGCTTTCTTT. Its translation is CASSRRSNTEAFF.

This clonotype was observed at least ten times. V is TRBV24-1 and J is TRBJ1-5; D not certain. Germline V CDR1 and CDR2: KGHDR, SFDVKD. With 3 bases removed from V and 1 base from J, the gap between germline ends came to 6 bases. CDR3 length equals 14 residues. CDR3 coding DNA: TGTGCCACCAGTGATGCTGGAAGCAATCAGCCCCAGCATTTT. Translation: CATSDAGSNQPQHF.

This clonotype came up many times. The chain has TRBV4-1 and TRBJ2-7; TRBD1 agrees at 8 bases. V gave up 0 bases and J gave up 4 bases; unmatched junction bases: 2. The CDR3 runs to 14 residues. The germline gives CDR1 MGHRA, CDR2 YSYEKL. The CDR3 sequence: CASSQDGTGYEQYF. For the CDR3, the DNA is TGCGCCAGCAGCCAAGACGGGACAGGTTACGAGCAGTACTTC.

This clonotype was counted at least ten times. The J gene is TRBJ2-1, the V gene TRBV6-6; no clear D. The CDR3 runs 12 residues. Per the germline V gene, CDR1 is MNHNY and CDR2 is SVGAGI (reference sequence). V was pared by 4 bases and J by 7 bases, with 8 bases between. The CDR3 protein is CASSFIRNEQFF. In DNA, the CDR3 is TGTGCCAGCAGTTTTATTAGAAATGAGCAGTTCTTC.

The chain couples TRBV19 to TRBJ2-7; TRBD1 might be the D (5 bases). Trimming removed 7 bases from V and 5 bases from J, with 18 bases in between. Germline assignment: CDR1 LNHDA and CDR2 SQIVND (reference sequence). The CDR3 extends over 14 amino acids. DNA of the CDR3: TGTGCCAGTAATCCCGTGACAGTCATCGACGAGCAGTACTTC. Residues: CASNPVTVIDEQYF.

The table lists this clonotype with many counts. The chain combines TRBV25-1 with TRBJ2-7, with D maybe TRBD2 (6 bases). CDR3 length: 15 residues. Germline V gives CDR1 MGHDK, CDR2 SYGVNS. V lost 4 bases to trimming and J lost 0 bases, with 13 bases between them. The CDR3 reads CASSGGTFSSYEQYF. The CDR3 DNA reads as TGTGCCAGCAGTGGCGGGACTTTTAGCTCCTACGAGCAGTACTTC.

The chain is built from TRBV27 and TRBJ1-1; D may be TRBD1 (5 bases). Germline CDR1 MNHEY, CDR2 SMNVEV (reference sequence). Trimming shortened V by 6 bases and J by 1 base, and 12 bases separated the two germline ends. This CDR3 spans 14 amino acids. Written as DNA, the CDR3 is TGTGCCAGCAGGGAAGGAGGGGCGAACACTGAAGCTTTCTTT. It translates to CASREGGANTEAFF.

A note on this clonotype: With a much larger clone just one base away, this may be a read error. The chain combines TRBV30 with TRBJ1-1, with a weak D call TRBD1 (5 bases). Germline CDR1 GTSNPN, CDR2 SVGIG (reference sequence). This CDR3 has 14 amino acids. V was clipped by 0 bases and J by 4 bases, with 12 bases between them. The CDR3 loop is CAWSVGPGATEAFF. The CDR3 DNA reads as TGTGCCTGGAGTGTGGGGCCCGGAGCCACTGAAGCTTTCTTT.

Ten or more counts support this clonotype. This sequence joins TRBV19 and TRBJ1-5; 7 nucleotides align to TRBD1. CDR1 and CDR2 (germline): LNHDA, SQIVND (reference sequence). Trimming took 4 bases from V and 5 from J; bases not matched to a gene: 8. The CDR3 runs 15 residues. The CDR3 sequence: CASSNSRDSHQPQHF. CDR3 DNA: TGTGCCAGTAGTAATTCTCGGGACAGTCATCAGCCCCAGCATTTT.

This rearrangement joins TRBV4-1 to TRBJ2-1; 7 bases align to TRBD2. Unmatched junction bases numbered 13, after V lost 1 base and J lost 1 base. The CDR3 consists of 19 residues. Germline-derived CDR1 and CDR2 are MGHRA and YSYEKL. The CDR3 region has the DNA TGCGCCAGCAGCCAAGTTTGGGGGACGGCGGGAGATTCCTACAATGAGCAGTTCTTC. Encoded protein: CASSQVWGTAGDSYNEQFF.

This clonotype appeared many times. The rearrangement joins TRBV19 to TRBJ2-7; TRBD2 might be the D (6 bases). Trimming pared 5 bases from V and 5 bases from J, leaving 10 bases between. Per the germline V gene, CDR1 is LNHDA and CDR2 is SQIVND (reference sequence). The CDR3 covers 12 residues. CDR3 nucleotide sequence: TGTGCCAGTAGTCGGGGGAACCACGAGCAGTACTTC. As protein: CASSRGNHEQYF.

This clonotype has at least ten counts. DNA for the CDR3: TGTGCCAGCGCAACAGGGGGCTCTGGGGCCAACGTCCTGACTTTC. Amino acid sequence: CASATGGSGANVLTF. The chain joins TRBV18 to TRBJ2-6; 8 nucleotides agree with TRBD1. The CDR3 sequence is 15 residues long. With V trimmed by 8 bases and J by 0 bases, 3 bases remained unmatched. Germline assignment: CDR1 KGHSH and CDR2 LQKENI.

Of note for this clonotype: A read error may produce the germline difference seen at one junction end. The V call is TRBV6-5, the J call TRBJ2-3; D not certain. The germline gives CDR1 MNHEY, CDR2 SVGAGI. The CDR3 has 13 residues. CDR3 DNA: TGTGCCAGCAGTTACTCTTCTTGGGCCCCACCCCTTTTT. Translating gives CASSYSSWAPPLF.

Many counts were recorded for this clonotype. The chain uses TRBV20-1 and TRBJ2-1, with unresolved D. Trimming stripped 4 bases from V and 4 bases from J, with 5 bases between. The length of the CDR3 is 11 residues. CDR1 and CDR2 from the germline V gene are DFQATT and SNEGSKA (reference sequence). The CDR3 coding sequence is TGCAGTGCTACTCCTTACAATGAGCAGTTCTTC. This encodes CSATPYNEQFF.

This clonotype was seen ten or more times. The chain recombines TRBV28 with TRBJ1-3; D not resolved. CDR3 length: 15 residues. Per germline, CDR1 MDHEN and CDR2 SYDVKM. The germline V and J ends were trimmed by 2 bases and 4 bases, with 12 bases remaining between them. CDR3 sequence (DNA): TGTGCCAGCAGTTTACGTGGAGGCTTCGGAAACACCATATATTTT. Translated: CASSLRGGFGNTIYF.

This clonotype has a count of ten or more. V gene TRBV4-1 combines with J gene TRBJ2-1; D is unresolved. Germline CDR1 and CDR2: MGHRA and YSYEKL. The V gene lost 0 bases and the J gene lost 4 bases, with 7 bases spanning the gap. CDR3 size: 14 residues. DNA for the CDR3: TGCGCCAGCAGCCAAGAAGTCCGGTACAATGAGCAGTTCTTC. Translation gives CASSQEVRYNEQFF.

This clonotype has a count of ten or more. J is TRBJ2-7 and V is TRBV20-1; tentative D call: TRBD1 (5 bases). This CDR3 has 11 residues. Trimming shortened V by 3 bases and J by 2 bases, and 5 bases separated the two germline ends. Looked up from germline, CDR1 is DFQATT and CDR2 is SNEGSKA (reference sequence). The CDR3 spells CSARGPYEQYF. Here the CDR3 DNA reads TGCAGTGCTAGGGGGCCCTACGAGCAGTACTTC.